This T cell receptor (beta chain) was retrieved from a study of blood T cell repertoires in COVID-19. This clone has just one count. CDR3 length equals 16 residues. The germline gives CDR1 LNHDA, CDR2 SQIVND (reference sequence). V was clipped by 3 bases and J by 6 bases, with 17 bases between them. The repertoire was sequenced with immunoSEQ multiplex PCR; TCRdb's copy has only in-frame clones and lacks some. The sample lists around 300,000 clones, 80% to 95% occurring once. The genes are TRBV19 and TRBJ1-4; D is perhaps TRBD1 (5 bases). This TCR was recovered from a woman in her twenties or thirties who had recovered from COVID-19. The specimen was PBMCs or T cells enriched from blood (not recorded which). CDR3 region: CASSIIDSWRYEKLFF. DNA for the CDR3: TGTGCCAGTAGTATCATCGACAGTTGGAGATATGAAAAACTGTTTTTT.